This TCR beta chain was sequenced during a study of T cell clonotyping in hematopoietic cell transplantation (dated by TCRdb to the early 2020s). With respect to the entire study: Recipient samples taken before transplant were collected after cytoreduction. A total of over 130 blood samples were gathered in the study from under 40 consecutive transplant recipients along with their related donors. Recruitment of patients ran from 2015 to January 2017, and follow-up continued until September 2020 or until death. The paper's findings and limits, for the study overall: Sample size was limited, and cells were not sorted, so CD4 and CD8 repertoire contributions could not be separated. Broader posttransplant TCR repertoire diversity was predicted by donor and pretransplant recipient Inverse Simpson Index values. After transplant, TCR diversity in recipients dropped, and pathologically expanded clonotypes climbed progressively between day 30 and day 180. Overlap with donor repertoires was found for only a small fraction of recipient repertoires, with over 95% found to appear de novo at the given depth.

In regard to this clone: The antigen it binds to is not known. Qualities for individual bases were not recorded, and no much larger clone is one base off.

The sample's time point label, in plain terms: recipient sample about 28 days before transplant, after cytoreduction. Recipient blood was collected about 28 days before transplant and at days 30, 100 and 180 after transplant. Using Nuclei Lysis Solution, genomic DNA was extracted from unfractionated peripheral blood mononuclear cells that were either fresh or cryopreserved. The immunoSEQ assay, a bias-controlled multiplex PCR with V- and J-specific primers, was used to amplify TCR beta CDR3 regions from genomic DNA. In a second PCR step, a proprietary barcode and Illumina adapter sequences were attached to the CDR3 amplicons. CDR3 libraries were sequenced on an Illumina MiSeq instrument. Processing in the source paper ran as follows. Export and quality control were handled in immunoSEQ Analyzer 3.0, while downstream analyses relied on R Bioconductor and Immunarch. Only productive rearrangements in the normalized downsampled data set went into calculating the repertoire metrics. Clonotypes larger than 5 templates in the normalized cohort were defined as pathologically expanded. Repertoire diversity was measured with the Inverse Simpson Index. CMV-specificity analyses were carried out on the non-normalized data set to capture all clonotypes. TCRdb re-hosts the immuneACCESS table, in-frame sequences only. Its copies lack some clones; in the studies checked, an unresolved V gene accounts for under half of them, and the cause for the rest is not known. That table gives V, J and clone size, and the DNA gave D and trimming. Here the sample has about 69,000 clones; 90% to 97% occur a single time. Roughly 1.5% of the sample lies in the top ten.

Relative to germline, V is 6 bases shorter and J is 2 bases shorter, with 14 bases between their ends. From the cysteine through the phenylalanine, the CDR3 covers 14 amino acids. Only the CDR3 DNA is retained, 42 bases long and in frame from the first base. Via the germline V gene (reference sequence), CDR1 is MNHEY and CDR2 SMNVEV. The receptor chain draws on TRBV27 and TRBJ2-7; there is no confident call for the D gene. The sample consisted of peripheral blood mononuclear cells, taken before stem cell transplant. The sequence came from a woman in her forties or fifties with acute myeloid leukemia. Some clones in this sample may be carry-over from other donors' samples. The encoded CDR3 is CASSPSTPPYEQYF. The bases read TGTGCCAGCAGCCCCTCGACCCCCCCCTACGAGCAGTACTTC.